Each of the 2 T cell receptor beta chains below was sequenced from the same sample in a study of T-cell memory formation after mild COVID-19. TCRdb independently ran MiXCR on the 5' RACE reads; one entry per CDR3 protein. The sample lists around 210,000 distinct CDR3 sequences, around 9.1% seen once, with 3.5% to 4% in the top ten. The sample consisted of PBMCs or a T cell subset sorted from them (not recorded which). The receptors stem from a man aged 18 to 30 who had mild COVID-19 (a few samples of this study predate the infection). Cell type and time point are not known.

The table lists this clonotype with a few counts. The chain is built from TRBV5-1 and TRBJ2-1; the match to TRBD1 covers 7 bases. The CDR3 runs 15 residues. V trimming: 0 bases; J trimming: 8 bases; junction bases outside the gene matches: 8. Germline V lookup: CDR1 SGHRS, CDR2 YFSETQ. In nucleotides, the CDR3 is TGCGCCAGCAGCTTGGTAGTAGGGCAGGGGGATGAGCAGTTCTTC. Translated: CASSLVVGQGDEQFF.

This clonotype was counted a few times. This chain links TRBV15 with TRBJ2-2, with 8 bases lining up with TRBD2. This CDR3 has 15 amino acids. CDR1 and CDR2 from the germline V gene are LNHNV and YYDKDF (reference sequence). Trimming cost V 3 bases and J 0 bases; bases outside gene matches: 0. As DNA, the CDR3 is TGTGCCACCAGCAGGGGACTAGCGAACACCGGGGAGCTGTTTTTT. Protein sequence: CATSRGLANTGELFF. The whole variable domain, remainder taken from reference TRBV15 and TRBJ2-2, is DAMVIQNPRYQVTQFGKPVTLSCSQTLNHNVMYWYQQKSSQAPKLLFHYYDKDFNNEADTPDNFQSRRPNTSFCFLDIRSPGLGDTAMYLCATSRGLANTGELFFGEGSRLTVL.